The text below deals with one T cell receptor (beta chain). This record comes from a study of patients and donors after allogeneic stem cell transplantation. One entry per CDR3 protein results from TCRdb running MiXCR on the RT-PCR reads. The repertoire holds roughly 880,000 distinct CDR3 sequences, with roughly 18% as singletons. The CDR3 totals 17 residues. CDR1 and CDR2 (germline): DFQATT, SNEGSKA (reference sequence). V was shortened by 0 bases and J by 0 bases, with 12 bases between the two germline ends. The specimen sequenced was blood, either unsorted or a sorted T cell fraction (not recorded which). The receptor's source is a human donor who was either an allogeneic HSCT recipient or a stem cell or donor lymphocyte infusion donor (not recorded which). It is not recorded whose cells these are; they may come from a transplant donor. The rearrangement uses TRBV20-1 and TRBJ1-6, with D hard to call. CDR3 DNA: TGCAGTGCTAGAGAGAGGGAGGTGTACTCCTATAATTCACCCCTCCACTTT. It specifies CSAREREVYSYNSPLHF.